These T cell receptor beta chains were read from a single sample in a study of identical twins. TCRdb independently ran MiXCR on the 5' RACE reads; one entry per CDR3 protein. The top ten clones hold roughly 5% of a sample with around 230,000 distinct CDR3 sequences, around 9.6% of them seen once. The material sequenced was memory (CD45RO+) T cells sorted from blood. The source is a woman in her late teens or twenties in good health. Each CDR3 is given with its conserved first and last residue. The order of the fields is CDR3 DNA, CDR3 protein, J gene, V gene, D gene, clone size. The D gene is left open where the match is weak. Clone sizes are given selectively: once, few, many, or a class where the clone is expanded.

DNA: TGTGCCAGCAGCGTAGGCAATCCATCCGGGGGCGGCTACACCTTC
CDR3: CASSVGNPSGGGYTF
J: TRBJ1-2
V: TRBV9
D: .
size: few

DNA: TGCGCCAGCAGCCCCCTTGGAGGGGCCGGGCAGTTCTTC
CDR3: CASSPLGGAGQFF
J: TRBJ2-1
V: TRBV5-1
D: .
size: many

DNA: TGTGCCAGCAGACCGGGCCTCTTAAACAATGAGCAGTTCTTC
CDR3: CASRPGLLNNEQFF
J: TRBJ2-1
V: TRBV5-6
D: .
size: .

DNA: TGTGCCAGCAGCGGACAGCGGAATCAGCCCCAGCATTTT
CDR3: CASSGQRNQPQHF
J: TRBJ1-5
V: TRBV6-2/TRBV6-3
D: .
size: .

DNA: TGCGCCAGCAGCTCCGACCCCAGGACAGATACGCAGTATTTT
CDR3: CASSSDPRTDTQYF
J: TRBJ2-3
V: TRBV5-1
D: .
size: many

DNA: TGTGCCAGCAGCTTGGCCCTCGGGGGTGAAGAGACCCAGTACTTC
CDR3: CASSLALGGEETQYF
J: TRBJ2-5
V: TRBV5-6
D: .
size: .

DNA: TGTGCCAGCAGCGCCAAGGGGACTAGGGGTGGAAATGAGCAGTTCTTC
CDR3: CASSAKGTRGGNEQFF
J: TRBJ2-1
V: TRBV9
D: TRBD2
size: .

DNA: TGTGCCAGCAGCTCCACACCATGGCGGGGATCCAAAAACATTCAGTACTTC
CDR3: CASSSTPWRGSKNIQYF
J: TRBJ2-4
V: TRBV7-9
D: .
size: many

DNA: TGCAGTGCCGCGACAGTTTTGAACACTGAAGCTTTCTTT
CDR3: CSAATVLNTEAFF
J: TRBJ1-1
V: TRBV20-1
D: .
size: many

DNA: TGTGCCAGCAGTTTATCGTGGCCAGGGGGCCTTGGCTACACCTTC
CDR3: CASSLSWPGGLGYTF
J: TRBJ1-2
V: TRBV27
D: TRBD1
size: few

DNA: TGTGCCAGCAGTTTTAGACTTCGGGAGGGCTACACCTTC
CDR3: CASSFRLREGYTF
J: TRBJ1-2
V: TRBV12-3/TRBV12-4
D: .
size: many

DNA: TGCAGTGCCCCGGACACTACCTCCTACGAGCAGTACTTC
CDR3: CSAPDTTSYEQYF
J: TRBJ2-7
V: TRBV20-1
D: .
size: few

DNA: TGCAGCGTTAACCGCCTCCACATCAGACCTCTTAATCCGCTCTGGGTTGCCAACGTCCTGACTTTC
CDR3: CSVNRLHIRPLNPLWVANVLTF
J: TRBJ2-6
V: TRBV29-1
D: .
size: few

DNA: TGTGCCAGCAGCCAAAATCCGGGGGGAGCGGGAGCTGCGGAGACCCAGTACTTC
CDR3: CASSQNPGGAGAAETQYF
J: TRBJ2-5
V: TRBV3-1
D: TRBD2
size: .

DNA: TGTGCCAGCAGAGTTACAGGGGAACGGTTGAATGAGCAGTTCTTC
CDR3: CASRVTGERLNEQFF
J: TRBJ2-1
V: TRBV28
D: TRBD1
size: .

DNA: TGTGCCACCAGTGATGCCGGCGGGGGAGACTACAATGAGCAGTTCTTC
CDR3: CATSDAGGGDYNEQFF
J: TRBJ2-1
V: TRBV24-1
D: TRBD2
size: .

DNA: TGTGCCAGCAGCAAAGCCGGGGAGCTGTTTTTT
CDR3: CASSKAGELFF
J: TRBJ2-2
V: TRBV21-1
D: .
size: once

DNA: TGTGCCAGCAGTGAAGCCCGGGGGGGTCACTACAATGAGCAGTTCTTC
CDR3: CASSEARGGHYNEQFF
J: TRBJ2-1
V: TRBV25-1
D: TRBD2
size: few

DNA: TGTGCCAGCAAGGGGGATACACGTTCACCCCTCCACTTT
CDR3: CASKGDTRSPLHF
J: TRBJ1-6
V: TRBV2
D: .
size: few

DNA: TGTGCCAGCAGTCGCAAACCCATCTACACAGATACGCAGTATTTT
CDR3: CASSRKPIYTDTQYF
J: TRBJ2-3
V: TRBV27
D: .
size: .

DNA: TGTGCCAGCAGCACTAGCGTCTCAGATACGCAGTATTTT
CDR3: CASSTSVSDTQYF
J: TRBJ2-3
V: TRBV7-9
D: TRBD2
size: many

DNA: TGTGCCAGCAGTGGACGATCAGGGCTCGGAGCTTTCTTT
CDR3: CASSGRSGLGAFF
J: TRBJ1-1
V: TRBV6-1
D: .
size: few

DNA: TGTGCCAGCAGCGCAGGGTTAGCAGATACGCAGTATTTT
CDR3: CASSAGLADTQYF
J: TRBJ2-3
V: TRBV5-6
D: .
size: .

DNA: TGTGCCAGCAACAACGAGGGACACCAGATAACCTACGAGCAGTACTTC
CDR3: CASNNEGHQITYEQYF
J: TRBJ2-7
V: TRBV5-4
D: .
size: few

DNA: TGTGCCAGCTCACCTATAGTTAGCCTACGAGAGTTCTATGGCTACACCTTC
CDR3: CASSPIVSLREFYGYTF
J: TRBJ1-2
V: TRBV18
D: .
size: .

DNA: TGTGCCAGCAGTTACGGGCAGTTGAACACTGAAGCTTTCTTT
CDR3: CASSYGQLNTEAFF
J: TRBJ1-1
V: TRBV6-5
D: .
size: many

DNA: TGTGCCAGTAGTATTGCGGGGGGAGGGCATGAGCAGTTCTTC
CDR3: CASSIAGGGHEQFF
J: TRBJ2-1
V: TRBV19
D: TRBD2
size: few

DNA: TGTGCCAGCAGCGAGGGACAGGCCGGGCAAGAGACCCAGTACTTC
CDR3: CASSEGQAGQETQYF
J: TRBJ2-5
V: TRBV7-3
D: TRBD1
size: .

DNA: TGTGCCAGCAGCCCCTTGGTAGCGGACTACAATGAGCAGTTCTTC
CDR3: CASSPLVADYNEQFF
J: TRBJ2-1
V: TRBV7-9
D: .
size: .

DNA: TGTGCTAGCAGCGCAGGGGGCTTGCACACTGAAGCTTTCTTT
CDR3: CASSAGGLHTEAFF
J: TRBJ1-1
V: TRBV7-7
D: TRBD1
size: .

DNA: TGTGCCAGCAGCCATTCCAGCGAGCAGTACTTC
CDR3: CASSHSSEQYF
J: TRBJ2-7
V: TRBV3-1
D: .
size: .

DNA: TGCAGTGCCGCCCAAGCGTCTGACGAGCAGTACTTC
CDR3: CSAAQASDEQYF
J: TRBJ2-7
V: TRBV20-1
D: .
size: many

DNA: TGTGCCAGCAGTTCCAGGGCGGGACTAGCGGGGAAGAACACCGGGGAGCTGTTTTTT
CDR3: CASSSRAGLAGKNTGELFF
J: TRBJ2-2
V: TRBV12-3/TRBV12-4
D: TRBD2
size: .

DNA: TGTGCCAATCCACTAGCGATCGAGACCCAGTACTTC
CDR3: CANPLAIETQYF
J: TRBJ2-5
V: TRBV21-1
D: .
size: few

DNA: TGCGCCAGCAGTGAGAGCGTCGACGGACAGGGAAGCTATGGCTACACCTTC
CDR3: CASSESVDGQGSYGYTF
J: TRBJ1-2
V: TRBV10-1
D: TRBD1
size: .

DNA: TGCAGTGCTAGTGCGGGGGGCTCTGGAAACACCATATATTTT
CDR3: CSASAGGSGNTIYF
J: TRBJ1-3
V: TRBV20-1
D: .
size: few

DNA: TGTGCCAGCACCTCTCGGGCCAAAAACATTCAGTACTTC
CDR3: CASTSRAKNIQYF
J: TRBJ2-4
V: TRBV6-5
D: .
size: .

DNA: TGCAGTGCCCTTGATCCGAACACTGAAGCTTTCTTT
CDR3: CSALDPNTEAFF
J: TRBJ1-1
V: TRBV20-1
D: .
size: .

DNA: TGTGCCAGCAGCCAAGATCCGGGTTTGGGCACCGGGGAGCTGTTTTTT
CDR3: CASSQDPGLGTGELFF
J: TRBJ2-2
V: TRBV3-1
D: .
size: .

DNA: TGTGCCAGCAGCTTATCCTGGGACCGCACAGATACGCAGTATTTT
CDR3: CASSLSWDRTDTQYF
J: TRBJ2-3
V: TRBV11-3
D: .
size: .

DNA: TGTGCCAGCAGCAAAGAGTCAGCCCAAGAGACCCAGTACTTC
CDR3: CASSKESAQETQYF
J: TRBJ2-5
V: TRBV21-1
D: .
size: .

DNA: TGTGCCAGCAGCTTATACCTAGCGGGAGATCTGGATGAGCAGTTCTTC
CDR3: CASSLYLAGDLDEQFF
J: TRBJ2-1
V: TRBV11-2
D: TRBD2
size: many

DNA: TGTGCCTGGAGTGTATTCGGGGCGGATACGCAGTATTTT
CDR3: CAWSVFGADTQYF
J: TRBJ2-3
V: TRBV30
D: .
size: many

DNA: TGTGCCAGCAGCCGTCGGACAGGGGAGGGAGAGACCCAGTACTTC
CDR3: CASSRRTGEGETQYF
J: TRBJ2-5
V: TRBV6-1
D: TRBD1
size: few

DNA: TGCAGTGCCACGAGGTTCGGGACAGGGCAAAATGAGCAGTTCTTC
CDR3: CSATRFGTGQNEQFF
J: TRBJ2-1
V: TRBV20-1
D: TRBD1
size: .

DNA: TGTGCCAGCAGTTACCTCGCAGGGAGGCAGTACTTC
CDR3: CASSYLAGRQYF
J: TRBJ2-7
V: TRBV6-2/TRBV6-3
D: .
size: .

DNA: TGTGCCTCAAAGTCGGGTCGGGAGACCCAGTACTTC
CDR3: CASKSGRETQYF
J: TRBJ2-5
V: TRBV12-3/TRBV12-4
D: .
size: .

DNA: TGTGCCAGCAGCTTATCCCCGTTGGGGAACACTGAAGCTTTCTTT
CDR3: CASSLSPLGNTEAFF
J: TRBJ1-1
V: TRBV13
D: .
size: few

DNA: TGTGCCAGCAGATACTCCGGGGGCGGGGAGACCCAGTACTTC
CDR3: CASRYSGGGETQYF
J: TRBJ2-5
V: TRBV5-5
D: .
size: .

DNA: TGCAGTGCCCAGGTGGGCACAGATACGCAGTATTTT
CDR3: CSAQVGTDTQYF
J: TRBJ2-3
V: TRBV20-1
D: .
size: many

DNA: TGTGCCAGCAGCTCGACCGGGACTGCCTACGAGCAGTACTTC
CDR3: CASSSTGTAYEQYF
J: TRBJ2-7
V: TRBV5-6
D: .
size: few

DNA: TGTGCCAGCAGTTTACGGTCCGGCTCTGGGGCCAACGTCCTGACTTTC
CDR3: CASSLRSGSGANVLTF
J: TRBJ2-6
V: TRBV27
D: .
size: .

DNA: TGCGCCAGCAGCTTGGGACAGAGCGACGCAGATACGCAGTATTTT
CDR3: CASSLGQSDADTQYF
J: TRBJ2-3
V: TRBV5-1
D: .
size: .

DNA: TGTGCCAGCAGCAGAGGACAGGGCTACAATGAGCAGTTCTTC
CDR3: CASSRGQGYNEQFF
J: TRBJ2-1
V: TRBV6-1
D: TRBD1
size: .

DNA: TGTGCCAGCAGCTGGGGGACTTCGGGGGTTTTGTATGGCTACACCTTC
CDR3: CASSWGTSGVLYGYTF
J: TRBJ1-2
V: TRBV3-1
D: .
size: .

DNA: TGTGCCAGCAGCTTATTCGGGACAGGGGTCACCGGGGAGCTGTTTTTT
CDR3: CASSLFGTGVTGELFF
J: TRBJ2-2
V: TRBV11-3
D: TRBD1
size: .

DNA: TGTGCCAGCAGCTTAGTCCCAGGGAGCGGCAATCAGCCCCAGCATTTT
CDR3: CASSLVPGSGNQPQHF
J: TRBJ1-5
V: TRBV7-2
D: .
size: few

DNA: TGTGCCAGCAGCCCGCGGGGCGGGGACAAAAACATTCAGTACTTC
CDR3: CASSPRGGDKNIQYF
J: TRBJ2-4
V: TRBV5-4
D: .
size: .

DNA: TGCAGTGCTTGGATGAATAGGGGGGAGCAGTTCTTC
CDR3: CSAWMNRGEQFF
J: TRBJ2-1
V: TRBV20-1
D: .
size: many

DNA: TGTGCCATCAGTGAGTCTGGGCGGAACACCGGGGAGCTGTTTTTT
CDR3: CAISESGRNTGELFF
J: TRBJ2-2
V: TRBV10-3
D: .
size: few